This T cell receptor (beta chain) was identified in a study of T cells after yellow fever vaccination. Overall study results and limits: Subsequent booster samples again held most clones from primary vaccination (under 98% CD4, approximately 86% CD8).

This CDR3 has 15 residues. The germline CDR1 and CDR2 sequences are LGHNA and YNFKEQ. Germline trimming cut 1 base from V and 7 bases from J; bases unmatched to any gene: 6. With regard to this clonotype: No antigen is known for it.

They built TCR cDNA with 5'RACE template switching, a step that put in a universal primer site and UMIs. TCRdb itself ran the 5' RACE reads through MiXCR, one entry per CDR3 protein. The data hold under 400,000 distinct CDR3 sequences, with approximately 13% observed a single time. V gene TRBV4-2 combines with J gene TRBJ2-2, with 7 bases lining up with TRBD2. Sample: CD4+ T cells sorted from PBMCs, taken 15 days after the yellow fever booster vaccination. This clonotype originated in a man aged 18 to 30 who received the YFV17D yellow fever vaccine. CDR3 bases: TGTGCCAGCAGCCAAGTCGGGGGGTCGGGCGGGGAGCTGTTTTTT. This translates into CASSQVGGSGGELFF.